These T cell receptor beta chains were read from a single sample in a study of cytomegalovirus exposure and HLA in healthy donors. Data came from immunoSEQ multiplex PCR; TCRdb stores just in-frame clones and leaves some out. This sample has 170,000 or so clones, with about four fifths found just once. Input material: PBMCs. These receptors were collected from a boy aged 2 to 10 in good health and CMV-seronegative. CDR3s include the opening cysteine and the closing phenylalanine or tryptophan. D genes are given only for firm matches. Part of the rows lack a size; the others show once, few, many or a class for expanded clones.

size: .; D: TRBD1; J: TRBJ2-5; V: TRBV6-6; DNA: TGTGCCAGCAGTAACCGTCAGGGGGCATTTTGGGAGACCCAGTACTTC; CDR3: CASSNRQGAFWETQYF
size: .; D: TRBD2; J: TRBJ2-7; V: TRBV4-1; DNA: TGCGCCAGCAGCGCGACTAGCGGGAACTCCTACGAGCAGTACTTC; CDR3: CASSATSGNSYEQYF
size: once; D: TRBD1; J: TRBJ2-7; V: TRBV29-1; DNA: TGCAGCGTTGAAGTGGACAGGGCCTTAGGGGAGCAGTACTTC; CDR3: CSVEVDRALGEQYF
size: .; D: TRBD2; J: TRBJ2-7; V: TRBV19; DNA: TGTGCCAGTAAGTTCCAAGCGGGATCTTACGAGCAGTACTTC; CDR3: CASKFQAGSYEQYF
size: .; D: .; J: TRBJ2-5; V: TRBV9; DNA: TGTGCCAGCAGCGCCCCGGGTTTGGAGACCCAGTACTTC; CDR3: CASSAPGLETQYF
size: .; D: .; J: TRBJ1-5; V: TRBV2; DNA: TGTGCCAGCAGTGGCGGGACCACGAGCAATCAGCCCCAGCATTTT; CDR3: CASSGGTTSNQPQHF
size: .; D: TRBD2; J: TRBJ2-1; V: TRBV9; DNA: TGTGCCAGCAGCGTAACTAGCGGGCACTACAATGAGCAGTTCTTC; CDR3: CASSVTSGHYNEQFF
size: .; D: TRBD2; J: TRBJ2-4; V: TRBV18; DNA: TGTGCCAGCTCACCACTTGGGGGAGGGCCTGTTGTTCCCAAAAACATTCAGTACTTC; CDR3: CASSPLGGGPVVPKNIQYF
size: .; D: TRBD1; J: TRBJ1-1; V: TRBV30; DNA: TGTGCCTGGGAAACAGGGGCCACTGAAGCTTTCTTT; CDR3: CAWETGATEAFF
size: .; D: TRBD1; J: TRBJ1-5; V: TRBV9; DNA: TGTGCCAGCAGCGTAGGACAGGGTGGGCAGCCCCAGCATTTT; CDR3: CASSVGQGGQPQHF
size: .; D: .; J: TRBJ2-7; V: TRBV5-1; DNA: TGCGCCAGCAGCTTGGCCTGGGTTGGGACTTCGTCGTACGAGCAGTACTTC; CDR3: CASSLAWVGTSSYEQYF
size: .; D: TRBD2; J: TRBJ2-2; V: TRBV7-9; DNA: TGTGCCAGCAGCTTAGGGTTCCTAGCGGGGGCCACCGGGGAGCTGTTTTTT; CDR3: CASSLGFLAGATGELFF
size: .; D: .; J: TRBJ2-1; V: TRBV29-1; DNA: TGCAGCGTTGGGGCCCCATATGAGCAGTTCTTC; CDR3: CSVGAPYEQFF
size: .; D: .; J: TRBJ2-7; V: TRBV2; DNA: TGTGCCAGCAGTGCGGCCAGGGCTTGCCACTTC; CDR3: CASSAARACHF
size: .; D: TRBD2; J: TRBJ2-5; V: TRBV30; DNA: TGTGCCTGGAGTAGCGGGAGGTGGGACCAAGAGACCCAGTACTTC; CDR3: CAWSSGRWDQETQYF
size: .; D: TRBD1; J: TRBJ1-3; V: TRBV11-2; DNA: TGTGCCAGCAGCTTAGTGGCTCCGGGACAGGGGGCACTCGGAAACACCATATATTTT; CDR3: CASSLVAPGQGALGNTIYF
size: .; D: .; J: TRBJ2-4; V: TRBV28; DNA: TGTGCCAGCAGTTTATCCGGGTCTAAAAACATTCAGTACTTC; CDR3: CASSLSGSKNIQYF
size: .; D: .; J: TRBJ1-4; V: TRBV5-5; DNA: TGTGCCAGCAGCTCCCTGAGGGACATGGAGGAAAAACTGTTTTTT; CDR3: CASSSLRDMEEKLFF
size: .; D: .; J: TRBJ2-3; V: TRBV6-1; DNA: TGTGCCAGCAGAGTCGGAGCTAGCACAGATACGCAGTATTTT; CDR3: CASRVGASTDTQYF
size: .; D: .; J: TRBJ2-3; V: TRBV9; DNA: TGTGCCAGCAGCGTAGCAGGTAGACCAGATACGCAGTATTTT; CDR3: CASSVAGRPDTQYF
size: .; D: TRBD1; J: TRBJ1-1; V: TRBV10-1; DNA: TGCGCCAGCAGTGAAACGACAGGGGCCATCGCTTACACTAACACTGAAGCTTTCTTT; CDR3: CASSETTGAIAYTNTEAFF
size: .; D: .; J: TRBJ2-7; V: TRBV7-2; DNA: TGTGCCAGCAGCCCCAGGGGGACTCTCGAGCAGTACTTC; CDR3: CASSPRGTLEQYF
size: .; D: .; J: TRBJ2-3; V: TRBV7-9; DNA: TGTGCCAGCAGCTTAGTAGGGACCGCGGGGTCAGATACGCAGTATTTT; CDR3: CASSLVGTAGSDTQYF
size: .; D: .; J: TRBJ2-3; V: TRBV18; DNA: TGTGCCAGCTCCCCTGGAGTTGATGCTAGCACAGATACGCAGTATTTT; CDR3: CASSPGVDASTDTQYF
size: .; D: .; J: TRBJ1-2; V: TRBV19; DNA: TGTGCCAGTAGTTCCGGCGGGGATAACTATGGCTACACCTTC; CDR3: CASSSGGDNYGYTF
size: .; D: .; J: TRBJ1-1; V: TRBV5-5; DNA: TGTGCCAGCAGCGGAGCCGGGACACGATTTCTCGGGAACACTGAAGCTTTCTTT; CDR3: CASSGAGTRFLGNTEAFF
size: .; D: .; J: TRBJ2-1; V: TRBV18; DNA: TGTGCCAGCTCACCACCTTTCGTACAGGGACCCTACAATGAGCAGTTCTTC; CDR3: CASSPPFVQGPYNEQFF
size: .; D: .; J: TRBJ2-7; V: TRBV13; DNA: TGTGCCAGCAGCCAGCAGTCTTTGGGGCCAGGGGTACCCTACGAGCAGTACTTC; CDR3: CASSQQSLGPGVPYEQYF
size: .; D: .; J: TRBJ2-3; V: TRBV5-6; DNA: TGTGCCAGCAGCTTGGGGGAGGCAGATACGCAGTATTTT; CDR3: CASSLGEADTQYF
size: .; D: .; J: TRBJ1-3; V: TRBV2; DNA: TGTGCCAGCAGGGGAGACTCTGGAAACACCATATATTTT; CDR3: CASRGDSGNTIYF
size: .; D: TRBD1; J: TRBJ2-5; V: TRBV7-8; DNA: TGTGCCAGCAGCCAACAGGGGGCTGGCGAGACCCAGTACTTC; CDR3: CASSQQGAGETQYF
size: .; D: .; J: TRBJ1-1; V: TRBV6-5; DNA: TGTGCCAGCAGGGCCCCCGGTAGGGGTGAAGCTTTCTTT; CDR3: CASRAPGRGEAFF
size: .; D: TRBD2; J: TRBJ2-7; V: TRBV6-6; DNA: TGTGCCAGCTCGACTAGCGGGGCAGCCTACGAGCAGTACTTC; CDR3: CASSTSGAAYEQYF
size: .; D: .; J: TRBJ2-2; V: TRBV7-9; DNA: TGTGCCAGCAGCCCCGCCCCCGGCAGGGCCAATAACACCGGGGAGCTGTTTTTT; CDR3: CASSPAPGRANNTGELFF
size: .; D: .; J: TRBJ2-1; V: TRBV10-1; DNA: TGCGCCAGCAGTGAGTCGGGGCTAGCGAGGAGTGAGCAGTTCTTC; CDR3: CASSESGLARSEQFF
size: .; D: TRBD1; J: TRBJ2-7; V: TRBV10-3; DNA: TGTGCCATCAGTGAGAACAGGGGGGATGAGCAGTACTTC; CDR3: CAISENRGDEQYF
size: .; D: TRBD2; J: TRBJ2-7; V: TRBV7-2; DNA: TGTGCCAGCAGCTTCAGGACTAGCGTAATCTACGAGCAGTACTTC; CDR3: CASSFRTSVIYEQYF
size: .; D: TRBD2; J: TRBJ2-1; V: TRBV9; DNA: TGTGCCAGCAGCGTAGCGGGAATCGCGGGGGATGAGCAGTTCTTC; CDR3: CASSVAGIAGDEQFF
size: .; D: TRBD1; J: TRBJ1-2; V: TRBV7-9; DNA: TGTGCCAGCAGCCGAAGGGACAGCTACTATGGCTACACCTTC; CDR3: CASSRRDSYYGYTF
size: .; D: .; J: TRBJ1-1; V: TRBV2; DNA: TGTGCCAGCAGAGAGACGGGAGGCAGGACTGAAGCTTTCTTT; CDR3: CASRETGGRTEAFF
size: .; D: TRBD1; J: TRBJ2-5; V: TRBV10-3; DNA: TGTGCCATCAGTTCCGGGACAGAAGAGACCCAGTACTTC; CDR3: CAISSGTEETQYF
size: .; D: TRBD2; J: TRBJ2-1; V: TRBV5-1; DNA: TGCGCCAGCAGCTTGGCCCAAACTAGCGGGAATGGCGATGAGCAGTTCTTC; CDR3: CASSLAQTSGNGDEQFF
size: .; D: .; J: TRBJ2-7; V: TRBV27; DNA: TGTGCCAGCAGTTACCTAACAGGGGAGGTCTACGAGCAGTACTTC; CDR3: CASSYLTGEVYEQYF
size: .; D: TRBD2; J: TRBJ2-1; V: TRBV29-1; DNA: TGCAGCGTTGAGGGGGGACTATATAATGAGCAGTTCTTC; CDR3: CSVEGGLYNEQFF
size: few; D: .; J: TRBJ2-2; V: TRBV11-2; DNA: TGTGCCAGCAGCTTTACCGGGGAGCAGGTCGGGGAGCTGTTTTTT; CDR3: CASSFTGEQVGELFF
size: .; D: TRBD2; J: TRBJ2-1; V: TRBV5-1; DNA: TGCGCCAGCAGCTTGTATCTAGCGGGTTCCAATGAGCAGTTCTTC; CDR3: CASSLYLAGSNEQFF
size: .; D: .; J: TRBJ2-1; V: TRBV11-2; DNA: TGTGCCAGCAGCTTTAGTATCGGCTCGACTAGTATCAATGAGCAGTTCTTC; CDR3: CASSFSIGSTSINEQFF